The T cell receptor beta chain under discussion was sequenced for a study of T cell responses to AZD1222 COVID-19 vaccine. The study, taken as a whole, reports: Vaccine-associated CD4 TCRs ranged over spike, dominating at 160-218 and 743-854. Repertoires were obtained solely post-peak T cell response.

With regard to this clone: The target antigen is unknown.

This CDR3 comprises 13 residues. The V gene's germline CDR1 is KGHDR and CDR2 SFDVKD. The V gene lost 7 bases and the J gene lost 1 base, with 10 bases spanning the gap. TCRdb keeps only in-frame clones here, not all; method: immunoSEQ multiplex PCR. The table records approximately 120,000 clones, roughly 90% of them present only once. This clonotype was sampled from an adult in good health. The source material was peripheral blood, sampled on day 0 of MenACWY control vaccination. This chain links TRBV24-1 with TRBJ2-7, with a tentative D call TRBD2 (7 bases). Here the CDR3 DNA reads TGTGCCACCAGCGGGGGGCTATCCTACGAGCAGTACTTC. Translation gives CATSGGLSYEQYF.